The 18 T cell receptor beta chains in this list originate from one sample, sequenced in a study of shared clonotypes between healthy human individuals. The table came from immunoSEQ multiplex PCR; TCRdb's copy has only in-frame clones and leaves some out. The sample comprises some 1 million clones, around 76% of which are singletons, and 1.4% rests with the top ten. The sequenced sample was memory CD4+ T cells sorted from blood. Subset here: CD45RA-negative fraction. The receptors stem from a young man in good health.

This clone was observed a few times. The chain links TRBV27 to TRBJ1-4, with D possibly being TRBD1 (5 bases). The CDR3 totals 13 residues. The ends were cut back, 4 bases at V and 7 bases at J, with 10 bases in the middle. Germline CDR1 MNHEY, CDR2 SMNVEV (reference sequence). CDR3 protein: CASSSREGEKLFF. The CDR3 nucleotides read TGTGCCAGCAGTTCCAGGGAGGGTGAAAAACTGTTTTTT.

The V gene is TRBV7-4, the J gene TRBJ1-4, with 7 positions matching TRBD1. This CDR3 region has 13 residues. In germline, CDR1 is SGHVT, CDR2 SQSDAQ. Losses at the gene ends were 4 bases for V and 13 bases for J; bases not matched to a gene: 9. The DNA for the CDR3 is TGTGCCAGCAGCTCCCCTCCGGGACAGAGACTGTTTTTT. This codes for CASSSPPGQRLFF.

The V and J genes are TRBV28 and TRBJ2-7; 7 nucleotides line up with TRBD1. This CDR3 spans 14 amino acids. From germline, CDR1 is MDHEN and CDR2 SYDVKM. Unmatched junction bases numbered 7, after V lost 4 bases and J lost 4 bases. The CDR3, as DNA: TGTGCCAGCAGTTATTTCGAGGGGGCGTACGAGCAGTACTTC. As protein: CASSYFEGAYEQYF.

The chain links TRBV19 to TRBJ1-2; D ambiguous. CDR1 LNHDA and CDR2 SQIVND come from the germline V gene (reference sequence). CDR3 size: 14 residues. V lost 5 bases, J lost 0 bases, and 10 bases lay in between. This CDR3 reads CASSPQPANYGYTF. Written as DNA, the CDR3 is TGTGCCAGTAGTCCACAGCCCGCTAACTATGGCTACACCTTC.

The chain uses TRBV6-5 and TRBJ2-7, with D perhaps TRBD1 or TRBD2 (5 bases each). CDR1 is MNHEY, CDR2 SVGAGI, per germline. This CDR3 is built from 14 residues. Between the trimmed V and J ends, which lost 10 bases and 0 bases, there was a span of 16 bases. CDR3 coding DNA: TGTGCCATCAGGGAGACGGCGAGCTCCTACGAGCAGTACTTC. Amino acids: CAIRETASSYEQYF.

The genes are TRBV25-1 and TRBJ2-5; D unclear. The germline gives CDR1 MGHDK, CDR2 SYGVNS. CDR3 size: 11 residues. V gave up 3 bases and J gave up 3 bases, with 2 bases separating them. The DNA for the CDR3 is TGTGCCAGCAGTGATGAAGAGACCCAGTACTTC. As protein: CASSDEETQYF.

This clone was picked up a small number of times. The rearrangement joins TRBV7-2 to TRBJ1-2, with D possibly matching TRBD1 (6 bases). V lost 3 bases and J 8 bases, leaving 10 bases between the germline ends. The CDR3 is 12 residues long. Germline CDR1 SGHTA, CDR2 FQGNSA. The CDR3 protein is CASSFDRSGYTF. CDR3 sequence (DNA): TGTGCCAGCAGCTTCGACAGGTCCGGCTACACCTTC.

The rearrangement joins TRBV27 to TRBJ2-3; 13 bases line up with TRBD2. Unmatched junction bases numbered 5, after V lost 3 bases and J lost 5 bases. The CDR3 has 16 residues. Germline assignment: CDR1 MNHEY and CDR2 SMNVEV (reference sequence). The CDR3 coding sequence is TGTGCCAGCAGTTTCACACTAGCGGGGGGGGTAGATACGCAGTATTTT. Translating gives CASSFTLAGGVDTQYF.

The genes are TRBV11-2 and TRBJ2-7, with D maybe TRBD2 (7 bases). V was shortened by 2 bases and J by 4 bases, with 15 bases between the two germline ends. The CDR3 extends over 15 amino acids. From germline, CDR1 is SGHAT and CDR2 FQNNGV. The CDR3 region has the DNA TGTGCCAGCAGCTTATACGCACAGGGAGGGTACGAGCAGTACTTC. Amino acid sequence: CASSLYAQGGYEQYF.

The chain carries TRBV19 and TRBJ2-7, with no clear D. Germline values: CDR1 LNHDA, CDR2 SQIVND (reference sequence). The V end was cut by 3 bases, the J end by 2 bases, with 11 bases between. There are 14 residues in the CDR3. CDR3 in amino acids: CASSIGAFPYEQYF. The CDR3 DNA sequence: TGTGCCAGTAGTATTGGCGCTTTTCCCTACGAGCAGTACTTC.

The chain has TRBV29-1 and TRBJ2-1, with no clear D. The CDR3 spans 13 residues. The V gene lost 4 bases and the J gene lost 3 bases, with 10 bases spanning the gap. Germline V gene sequence: CDR1 SQVTM, CDR2 ANQGSEA. The CDR3 spells CSVGTLRYNEQFF. CDR3 sequence (DNA): TGCAGCGTTGGGACCCTTCGCTACAATGAGCAGTTCTTC.

J is TRBJ1-5 and V is TRBV6-4; 7 bases fit TRBD1. The CDR3 loop spans 18 amino acids. J gave up 3 bases and V 2 bases, and 13 bases lay outside the gene matches. From germline, CDR1 is MRHNA and CDR2 SNTAGT. The CDR3 nucleotides are TGTGCCAGCAGTGACCCGGGGCTTGAACAGGGGAACAATCAGCCCCAGCATTTT. Residues: CASSDPGLEQGNNQPQHF.

The CDR3 spells CASSRAGATNEKLFF. The CDR3, as DNA: TGCGCCAGCAGCCGAGCAGGTGCAACTAATGAAAAACTGTTTTTT. The genes are TRBV4-1 and TRBJ1-4; D is unclear. Trimming removed 4 bases at V and 0 bases at J, with 9 bases between. The CDR3 has 15 residues. Per germline, CDR1 MGHRA and CDR2 YSYEKL.

The chain employs TRBV2 and TRBJ2-2; 7 bases agree with TRBD2. The CDR3 covers 14 residues. The germline V gene encodes CDR1 SNHLY and CDR2 FYNNEI. The V gene end was trimmed by 2 bases and the J gene end by 6 bases; junction bases not matched to a gene: 3. As DNA, the CDR3 is TGTGCCAGCAGTGAATCCGGGGGGTCCGGGGAGCTGTTTTTT. Translation gives CASSESGGSGELFF.

This clone was detected a few times. Other nucleotide sequences in the sample specify the same CDR3. The chain couples TRBV19 to TRBJ2-7; maybe TRBD2 (5 bases). Germline V gene sequence: CDR1 LNHDA, CDR2 SQIVND (reference sequence). The V and J ends lost 6 bases and 2 bases respectively, with 11 bases between them. This CDR3 spans 13 amino acids. The CDR3 DNA reads as TGTGCCAGTAGCCTCGGGGTTCCCTACGAGCAGTACTTC. Translated, it gives CASSLGVPYEQYF.

This chain connects TRBV7-2 to TRBJ2-1; 9 bases fit TRBD1. Germline assignment: CDR1 SGHTA and CDR2 FQGNSA. CDR3 length equals 15 residues. The trim removed 4 bases at V and 10 bases at J, leaving 11 bases unmatched. CDR3 in DNA: TGTGCCAGCAGCTATTCCGGGACAGGGAACCAGGAGCAGTTCTTC. Translated, it gives CASSYSGTGNQEQFF.

The chain combines TRBV5-1 with TRBJ2-3, with 7 bases aligning to TRBD2. CDR3 size: 15 residues. J was trimmed by 4 bases and V by 0 bases; bases with no gene match: 5. Germline assignment: CDR1 SGHRS and CDR2 YFSETQ. CDR3 amino acids: CASSLDGSGSDTQYF. CDR3 coding DNA: TGCGCCAGCAGCTTGGATGGTAGCGGGTCAGATACGCAGTATTTT.

The gene calls are TRBV5-4 and TRBJ2-3; D is unresolved. This CDR3 has 14 amino acids. The germline V gene has CDR1 SGHNT and CDR2 YYREEE (reference sequence). The germline V and J ends were trimmed by 2 bases and 4 bases, with 11 bases remaining between them. The CDR3 loop reads CASSLSLFSDTQYF. The CDR3 region has the DNA TGTGCCAGCAGCTTAAGCCTTTTCTCAGATACGCAGTATTTT.